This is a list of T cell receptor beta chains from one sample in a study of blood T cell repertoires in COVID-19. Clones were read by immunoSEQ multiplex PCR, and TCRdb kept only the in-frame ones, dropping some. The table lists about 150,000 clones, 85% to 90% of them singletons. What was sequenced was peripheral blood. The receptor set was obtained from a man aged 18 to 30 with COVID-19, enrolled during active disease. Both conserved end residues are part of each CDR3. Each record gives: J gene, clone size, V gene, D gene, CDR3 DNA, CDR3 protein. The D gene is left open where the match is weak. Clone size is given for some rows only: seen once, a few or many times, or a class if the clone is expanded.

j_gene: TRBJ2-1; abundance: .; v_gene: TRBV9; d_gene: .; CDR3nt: TGTGCCAGCAGCGTAGGGGACTCCATTTACAATGAGCAGTTCTTC; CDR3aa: CASSVGDSIYNEQFF
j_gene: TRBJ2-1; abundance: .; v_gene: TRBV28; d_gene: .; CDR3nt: TGTGCCAGCAGCCGTGACTACTCCTACAATGAGCAGTTCTTC; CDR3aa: CASSRDYSYNEQFF
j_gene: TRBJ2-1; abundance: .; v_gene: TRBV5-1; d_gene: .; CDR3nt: TGCGCCAGCAGCGCTTACAGGGTTGGCTACAATGAGCAGTTCTTC; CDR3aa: CASSAYRVGYNEQFF
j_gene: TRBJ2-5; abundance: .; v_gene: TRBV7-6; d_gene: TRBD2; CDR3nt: TGTGCCAGCAGCTACGGACTAGCGGGAGGAAGGGAGACCCAGTACTTC; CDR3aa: CASSYGLAGGRETQYF
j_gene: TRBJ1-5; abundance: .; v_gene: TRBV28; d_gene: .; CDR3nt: TGTGCCAGCAGGCCGCGGGAGGGAGGGTATAGCAATCAGCCCCAGCATTTT; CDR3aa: CASRPREGGYSNQPQHF
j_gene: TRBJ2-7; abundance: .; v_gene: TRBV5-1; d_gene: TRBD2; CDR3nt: TGCGCCAGCAGCTCGACTAGCGGGTTGAGCTCCTACGAGCAGTACTTC; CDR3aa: CASSSTSGLSSYEQYF
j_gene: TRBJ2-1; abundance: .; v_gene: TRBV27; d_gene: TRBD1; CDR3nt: TGTGCCAGCAGTCTCTACAGGGGGCCCCAATACAATGAGCAGTTCTTC; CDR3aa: CASSLYRGPQYNEQFF
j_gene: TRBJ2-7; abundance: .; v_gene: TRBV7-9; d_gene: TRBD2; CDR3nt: TGTGCCAGCAGCCATCGACTAGCGGGGTACGAGCAGTACTTC; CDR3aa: CASSHRLAGYEQYF
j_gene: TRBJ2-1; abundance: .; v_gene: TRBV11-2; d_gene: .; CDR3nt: TGTGCCAGCAGCTTCCGGGACACGACCTACAATGAGCAGTTCTTC; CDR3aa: CASSFRDTTYNEQFF
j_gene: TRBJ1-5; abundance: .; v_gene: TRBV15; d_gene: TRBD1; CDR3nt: TGTGCCACCAGCAGAGATCAGGGACAGGGGGCTTGGAGTTATAGCAATCAGCCCCAGCATTTT; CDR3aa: CATSRDQGQGAWSYSNQPQHF
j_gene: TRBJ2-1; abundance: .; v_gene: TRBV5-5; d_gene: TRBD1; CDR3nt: TGTGCCAGCAGCTTTCGACAGGGGTCCAACAATGAGCAGTTCTTC; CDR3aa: CASSFRQGSNNEQFF
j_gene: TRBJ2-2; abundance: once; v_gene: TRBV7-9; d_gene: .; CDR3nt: TGTGCCAGCCTTGACCCACAGGGGGGGTCATTACGGACCGGGGAGCTGTTTTTT; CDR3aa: CASLDPQGGSLRTGELFF
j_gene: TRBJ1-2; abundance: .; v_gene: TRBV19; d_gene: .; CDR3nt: TGTGCCAGTAGTATGCGTCAGGTTCAATATGGCTACACCTTC; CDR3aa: CASSMRQVQYGYTF
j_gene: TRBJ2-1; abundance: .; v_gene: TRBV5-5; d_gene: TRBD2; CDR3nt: TGTGCCAGCAGCTTTAGACTAGCGGGGTTCAATGAGCAGTTCTTC; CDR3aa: CASSFRLAGFNEQFF
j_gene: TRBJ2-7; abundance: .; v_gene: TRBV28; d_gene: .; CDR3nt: TGTGCCAGCACCGACCCTGGGAGTCTCTACGAGCAGTACTTC; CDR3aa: CASTDPGSLYEQYF
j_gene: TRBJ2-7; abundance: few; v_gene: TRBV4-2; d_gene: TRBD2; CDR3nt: TGTGCCAGCAGCCAAGATGGTAGCGGGACCTACGAGCAGTACTTC; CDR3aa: CASSQDGSGTYEQYF
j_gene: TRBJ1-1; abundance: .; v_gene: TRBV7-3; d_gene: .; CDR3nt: TGTGCCAGCAGTTTTAACACCAACACTGAAGCTTTCTTT; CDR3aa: CASSFNTNTEAFF
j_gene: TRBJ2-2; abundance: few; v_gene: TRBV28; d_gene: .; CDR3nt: TGTGCCAGCAGTTTACAGGCTCCCGGGGAGCTGTTTTTT; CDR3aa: CASSLQAPGELFF
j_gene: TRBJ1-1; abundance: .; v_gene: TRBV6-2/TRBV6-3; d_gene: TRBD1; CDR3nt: TGTGCCAGCAGCCCCCCAGGGGGGATCACTGAAGCTTTCTTT; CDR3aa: CASSPPGGITEAFF
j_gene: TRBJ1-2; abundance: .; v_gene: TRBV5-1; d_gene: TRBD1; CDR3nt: TGCGCCAGCAGCCCCGGACAGGGGCGCGGGATCTATGGCTACACCTTC; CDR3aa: CASSPGQGRGIYGYTF
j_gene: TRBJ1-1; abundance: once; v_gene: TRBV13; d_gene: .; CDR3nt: TGTGCCAGCAGCTTAGTACCGGTGAACACTGAAGCTTTCTTT; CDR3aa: CASSLVPVNTEAFF
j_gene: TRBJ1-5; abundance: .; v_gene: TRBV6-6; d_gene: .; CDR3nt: TGTGCCAGCACCAGGGGTTTCTTCTCGGATCAGCCCCAGCATTTT; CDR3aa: CASTRGFFSDQPQHF
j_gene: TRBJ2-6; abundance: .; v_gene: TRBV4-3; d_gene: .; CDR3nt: TGCGCCAGCAGCCAAGAGGAGGGATCTGGGGCCAACGTCCTGACTTTC; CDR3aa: CASSQEEGSGANVLTF
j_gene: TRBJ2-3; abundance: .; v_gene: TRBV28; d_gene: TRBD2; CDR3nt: TGTGCCAGCAGTCCAGGGACTAGCGGGACGGCAAAAGACACAGATACGCAGTATTTT; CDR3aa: CASSPGTSGTAKDTDTQYF
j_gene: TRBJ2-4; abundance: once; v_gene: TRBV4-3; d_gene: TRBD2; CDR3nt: TGCGCCAGCAGCCAAGCTACCCCAACTAGCGGGAGAAACAAAAACATTCAGTACTTC; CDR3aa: CASSQATPTSGRNKNIQYF
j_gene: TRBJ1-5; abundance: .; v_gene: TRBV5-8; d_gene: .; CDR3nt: TGTGCCAGCAGCTTGGGTAATAGCAATCAGCCCCAGCATTTT; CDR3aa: CASSLGNSNQPQHF
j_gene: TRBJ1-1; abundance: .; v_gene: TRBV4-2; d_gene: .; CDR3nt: TGTGCCAGCAGCCAAGATGGCGGCAGGGTGACCACTGAAGCTTTCTTT; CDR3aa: CASSQDGGRVTTEAFF
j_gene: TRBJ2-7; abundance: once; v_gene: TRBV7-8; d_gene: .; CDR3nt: TGTGCCAGCAGCGTCGCCTACGAGCAGTACTTC; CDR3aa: CASSVAYEQYF
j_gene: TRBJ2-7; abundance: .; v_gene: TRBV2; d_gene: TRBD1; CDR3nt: TGTGCCAGCAGTGAGGGCGGGACAGGGGTACGGAAAGACTCCTACGAGCAGTACTTC; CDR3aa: CASSEGGTGVRKDSYEQYF
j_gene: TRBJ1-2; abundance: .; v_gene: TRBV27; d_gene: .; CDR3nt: TGTGCCAGCAGGAGTGGAACAGGAACACAGTCTAACTATGGCTACACCTTC; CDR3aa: CASRSGTGTQSNYGYTF
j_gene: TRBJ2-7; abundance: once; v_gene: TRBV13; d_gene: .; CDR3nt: TGTGCCAGCAGCTTAGAAAGCGGGCCCTCCTACGAGCAGTACTTC; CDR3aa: CASSLESGPSYEQYF
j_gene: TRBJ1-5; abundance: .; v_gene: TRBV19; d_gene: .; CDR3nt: TGTGCCAGTAGTATAGACTACGACAGGAATCAGCCCCAGCATTTT; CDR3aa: CASSIDYDRNQPQHF
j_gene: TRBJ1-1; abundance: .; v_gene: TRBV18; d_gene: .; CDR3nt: TGTGCCAGCTCACCACCCAGGGAGGGAGGAGCTTTCTTT; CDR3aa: CASSPPREGGAFF
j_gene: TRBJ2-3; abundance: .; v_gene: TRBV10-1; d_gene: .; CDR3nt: TGCGCCAGCAGTACCGGGACTCCCGCTAGCACAGATACGCAGTATTTT; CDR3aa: CASSTGTPASTDTQYF
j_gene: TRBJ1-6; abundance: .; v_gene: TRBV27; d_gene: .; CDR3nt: TGTGCCAGCAGTCCGTCGCGGCGGATAGCCTATAATTCACCCCTCCACTTT; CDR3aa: CASSPSRRIAYNSPLHF
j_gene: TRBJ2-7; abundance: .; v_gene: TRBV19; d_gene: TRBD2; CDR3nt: TGTGCCAGTAGTTTTAGCGGGAGTCTCGGCTACGAGCAGTACTTC; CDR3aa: CASSFSGSLGYEQYF
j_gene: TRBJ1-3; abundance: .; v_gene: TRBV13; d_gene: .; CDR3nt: TGTGCCAGCAGCTTCGCCGTTGCGGGAAACACCATATATTTT; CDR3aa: CASSFAVAGNTIYF
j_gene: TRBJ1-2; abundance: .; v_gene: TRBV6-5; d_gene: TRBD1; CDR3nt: TGTGCCAGCAGATTAGGACAGGGCCATGGCTACACCTTC; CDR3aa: CASRLGQGHGYTF
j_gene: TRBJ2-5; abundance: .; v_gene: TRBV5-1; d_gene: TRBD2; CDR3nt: TGCGCCAGCAGCTGGGGACTAGCGGAAGAGACCCAGTACTTC; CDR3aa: CASSWGLAEETQYF
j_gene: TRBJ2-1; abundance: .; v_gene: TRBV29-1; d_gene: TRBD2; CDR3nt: TGCAGCGTTGAGTCTAGCGGGATTAATCGGGAGCAGTTCTTC; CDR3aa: CSVESSGINREQFF
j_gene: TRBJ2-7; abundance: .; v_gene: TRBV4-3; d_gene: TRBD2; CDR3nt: TGCGCCAGCAGCCTCCGACTACTAGCGGGATATTACGAGCAGTACTTC; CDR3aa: CASSLRLLAGYYEQYF
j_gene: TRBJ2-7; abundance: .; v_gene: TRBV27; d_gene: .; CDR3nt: TGTGCCAGCAGACGACCATACGGGAGCTCCTACGAGCAGTACTTC; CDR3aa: CASRRPYGSSYEQYF
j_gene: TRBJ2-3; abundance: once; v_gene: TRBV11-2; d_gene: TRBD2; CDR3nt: TGTGCCAGCAGGGTAGCGGGAACAGGGACAGATACGCAGTATTTT; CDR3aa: CASRVAGTGTDTQYF
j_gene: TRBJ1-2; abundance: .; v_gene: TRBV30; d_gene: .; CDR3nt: TGTGCCTGCCCACAGGGAAAGGGCTACACCTTC; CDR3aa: CACPQGKGYTF
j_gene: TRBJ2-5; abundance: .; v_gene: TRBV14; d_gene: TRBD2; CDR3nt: TGTGCCAGCAGCCAAGGAAGACTAGCGGGAGTGGAGACCCAGTACTTC; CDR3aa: CASSQGRLAGVETQYF
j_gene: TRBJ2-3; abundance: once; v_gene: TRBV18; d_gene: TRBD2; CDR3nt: TGTGCCAGCTCCCGAGCGGGAGGGGGCGAAGATACGCAGTATTTT; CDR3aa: CASSRAGGGEDTQYF
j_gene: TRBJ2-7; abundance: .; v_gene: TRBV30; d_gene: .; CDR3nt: TGTGCCTGGTCTCCCGGGACTGAAGTCTACGAGCAGTACTTC; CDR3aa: CAWSPGTEVYEQYF
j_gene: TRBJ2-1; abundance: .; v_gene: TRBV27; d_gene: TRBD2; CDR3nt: TGTGCCAGCAGTCCCGGGACTAGCTACAATGAGCAGTTCTTC; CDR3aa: CASSPGTSYNEQFF
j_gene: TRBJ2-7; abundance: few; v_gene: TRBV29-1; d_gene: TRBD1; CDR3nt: TGCAGCGCTCGAAGGGGGCCTTCCTCCTACGAGCAGTACTTC; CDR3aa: CSARRGPSSYEQYF
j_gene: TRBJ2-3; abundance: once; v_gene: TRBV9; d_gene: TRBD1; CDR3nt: TGTGCCAGCAGCGTCAGGGGGCGCGGCACAGATACGCAGTATTTT; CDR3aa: CASSVRGRGTDTQYF
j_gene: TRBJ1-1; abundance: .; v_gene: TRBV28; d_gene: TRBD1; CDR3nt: TGTGCCAGCACCGTTGCCCCCGGCAGGGGGAAGGCTGAAGCTTTCTTT; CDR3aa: CASTVAPGRGKAEAFF
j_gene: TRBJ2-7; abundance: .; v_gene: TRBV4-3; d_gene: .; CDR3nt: TGCGCCAGCAGCTCACGAGCGGGTTCCTACGAGCAGTACTTC; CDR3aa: CASSSRAGSYEQYF
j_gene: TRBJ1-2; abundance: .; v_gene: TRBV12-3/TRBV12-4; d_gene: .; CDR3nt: TGTGCCAGCAGCGAGACAGGCTATGGCTACACCTTC; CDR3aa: CASSETGYGYTF
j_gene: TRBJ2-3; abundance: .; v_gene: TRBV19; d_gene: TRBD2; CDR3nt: TGTGCCAGTAGTATGATCCTAGCGGGAGTACGGACAGATACGCAGTATTTT; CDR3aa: CASSMILAGVRTDTQYF